This T cell receptor beta chain appears in the sequencing data of a study of CD8 T cells in Susac syndrome. CD8+ and CD4+ T cells circulating in blood were sequenced for TCR beta. V was clipped by 3 bases and J by 0 bases; unmatched bases: 11. CDR3 length: 18 residues. The germline V gene encodes CDR1 MDHEN and CDR2 SYDVKM. Random-hexamer reverse transcription was applied to about 0.45 to 1 ug RNA. Across 54 Vbeta and 13 Jbeta, immunoSEQ multiplex PCR amplified TCR beta CDR3. TCRdb used MiXCR to reprocess the immunoSEQ multiplex PCR reads, holding one entry per CDR3 protein. Of approximately 130,000 distinct CDR3 sequences listed, approximately 90% were seen once; the top ten hold 0.2% to 0.25%.

This TCR was sampled from a human donor with multiple sclerosis. The sequenced sample consisted of CD8+ T cells from PBMCs. The chain carries TRBV28 and TRBJ2-4, with 7 bases lining up with TRBD2. Written as DNA, the CDR3 is TGTGCCAGCAGTTTTCCTGGGGGGGAATTTTTAGCCAAAAACATTCAGTACTTC. This translates into CASSFPGGEFLAKNIQYF.